The 31 T cell receptor beta chains below come from one sample, sequenced in a study of cytomegalovirus exposure and HLA in healthy donors. The PCR used 60 Vbeta and 13 Jbeta primers. Measured with immunoSEQ multiplex PCR; TCRdb has only the in-frame clones, and not every one. The sample shows 100,000 to 150,000 clones, about 81% of them seen only once. The sequenced sample was PBMCs. The receptors here all came from a young woman in good health and CMV-seronegative.

The V gene is TRBV19, the J gene TRBJ2-2; weak D call: TRBD1 (5 bases). Trimming cost V 7 bases and J 2 bases, with 8 bases left between them. The CDR3 contains 13 residues. The germline gives CDR1 LNHDA, CDR2 SQIVND (reference sequence). The CDR3 here is CASIDRNTGELFF. The CDR3 DNA follows: TGTGCCAGTATTGACAGAAACACCGGGGAGCTGTTTTTT.

This clone was seen more than once but under ten times. This chain connects TRBV27 to TRBJ2-7, with no clear D. The germline V gene has CDR1 MNHEY and CDR2 SMNVEV (reference sequence). The CDR3 spans 15 residues. Trimming cost V 0 bases and J 4 bases, with 13 bases left between them. CDR3 in amino acids: CASSLSPSLTYEQYF. CDR3 in DNA: TGTGCCAGCAGTTTATCCCCTTCCCTGACATACGAGCAGTACTTC.

V gene TRBV28 combines with J gene TRBJ2-7; 9 nucleotides agree with TRBD1. The CDR3 consists of 15 residues. Germline values: CDR1 MDHEN, CDR2 SYDVKM. With V trimmed by 3 bases and J by 6 bases, 9 bases remained unmatched. CDR3 sequence (DNA): TGTGCCAGCAGTTTTGGGGACAGGGTAGCCGGCGAGCAGTACTTC. Its protein is CASSFGDRVAGEQYF.

The V call is TRBV9, the J call TRBJ2-1; possible D gene TRBD2, 5 bases. Per the germline V gene, CDR1 is SGDLS and CDR2 is YYNGEE. The CDR3 consists of 16 residues. Trimming shortened V by 0 bases and J by 0 bases, and 10 bases separated the two germline ends. The CDR3 DNA follows: TGTGCCAGCAGCGTAGATGGGAGTGGCTCCTACAATGAGCAGTTCTTC. This gives the protein CASSVDGSGSYNEQFF.

The chain carries TRBV5-1 and TRBJ1-2; D is ambiguous. V lost 1 base, J lost 4 bases, and 8 bases lay in between. This CDR3 contains 13 residues. CDR1 and CDR2 (germline): SGHRS, YFSETQ. The CDR3: CASSLSEAYGYTF. In DNA form, the CDR3 reads TGCGCCAGCAGCTTGTCAGAGGCCTATGGCTACACCTTC.

The gene calls are TRBV9 and TRBJ2-2, with D perhaps TRBD2 (5 bases). Germline loops: CDR1 SGDLS, CDR2 YYNGEE. This CDR3 is built from 15 residues. Trimming left V 4 bases short and J 4 bases short, with 14 bases between. The CDR3 DNA is TGTGCCAGCAGCCCAGAGGGCAGTTCCACCGGGGAGCTGTTTTTT. Residues: CASSPEGSSTGELFF.

The V call is TRBV5-1, the J call TRBJ1-1; weak D call: TRBD1 (5 bases). There are 15 residues in the CDR3. V was trimmed by 1 base and J by 2 bases, leaving 12 bases between them. Germline CDR1 SGHRS, CDR2 YFSETQ. The CDR3 region is CASSLLTDSNTEAFF. DNA for the CDR3: TGCGCCAGCAGCTTGCTCACCGACAGTAACACTGAAGCTTTCTTT.

In nucleotides, the CDR3 is TGTGCCAGCTCAGCTGCAGGGGGTGAGCAGTTCTTC. The encoded protein is CASSAAGGEQFF. The V call is TRBV18, the J call TRBJ2-1, with TRBD1 matching over 7 bases. The germline CDR1 and CDR2 sequences are KGHSH and LQKENI. The V gene end was trimmed by 5 bases and the J gene end by 9 bases; junction bases not matched to a gene: 4. The CDR3 is 12 amino acids.

Of note for this clone: Within the sample, other DNA sequences also encode this same CDR3. The V gene is TRBV4-1, the J gene TRBJ1-1; D is uncertain. Trimming took off 0 bases at V and 8 bases at J, with 25 bases between the two ends. This CDR3 has 18 residues. In germline, CDR1 is MGHRA, CDR2 YSYEKL. The CDR3 region is CASSQDIGMAGIIGEAFF. Here the CDR3 DNA reads TGCGCCAGCAGCCAAGATATAGGAATGGCGGGGATCATAGGCGAAGCTTTCTTT.

CDR3 region: CASSLGQSNTEAFF. The DNA of the CDR3 is TGTGCCAGCAGCTTAGGACAGTCGAACACTGAAGCTTTCTTT. The rearrangement joins TRBV11-2 to TRBJ1-1; perhaps TRBD1 as D (5 bases). CDR3 length: 14 residues. Trimming removed 1 base from V and 1 base from J, with 7 bases in between. CDR1 is SGHAT and CDR2 is FQNNGV in the germline V gene.

V usage is TRBV21-1 and J usage is TRBJ2-3; TRBD1, as called in the table, went unchecked against the DNA. TRBV21-1 is noted as a pseudogene. The CDR3 loop spans 16 amino acids. The DNA for the CDR3 is TGTGCCAGCAGCTTCCCCGGACAGGGACCCCTCGATACGCAGTATTTT. This sequence encodes CASSFPGQGPLDTQYF.

This clone has just a few counts. This chain connects TRBV6-1 to TRBJ2-7; D might be TRBD1 (6 bases). CDR3 length equals 15 residues. Germline V gene sequence: CDR1 MNHNS, CDR2 SASEGT. Trimming removed 3 bases at V and 4 bases at J, with 16 bases between. The CDR3: CASSESQGLGYEQYF. The DNA of the CDR3 is TGTGCCAGCAGTGAGTCCCAGGGGCTAGGGTACGAGCAGTACTTC.

This sequence joins TRBV9 and TRBJ1-5, with a weak D call TRBD1 (5 bases). Between the trimmed V and J ends, which lost 6 bases and 4 bases, there was a span of 17 bases. Germline CDR1 is SGDLS and CDR2 is YYNGEE. The CDR3 has 15 residues. The CDR3 loop is CASIGGARVNQPQHF. Written as DNA, the CDR3 is TGTGCCAGCATAGGAGGGGCCAGGGTGAATCAGCCCCAGCATTTT.

The chain combines TRBV9 with TRBJ2-7; the D gene is possibly TRBD1 (6 bases). Between the trimmed V and J ends, which lost 1 base and 6 bases, there was a span of 17 bases. CDR1 and CDR2 (germline): SGDLS, YYNGEE. The CDR3 length is 15 residues. CDR3 bases: TGTGCCAGCAGCGTATCTGGGACACGGCAGGGCGAGCAGTACTTC. This encodes CASSVSGTRQGEQYF. Based on the CDR3 plus reference TRBV9 and TRBJ2-7, the full variable domain is DSGVTQTPKHLITATGQRVTLRCSPRSGDLSVYWYQQSLDQGLQFLIQYYNGEERAKGNILERFSAQQFPDLHSELNLSSLELGDSALYFCASSVSGTRQGEQYFGPGTRLTVT.

The chain joins TRBV11-3 to TRBJ1-5, with a tentative D call TRBD1 (6 bases). V shed 1 base and J shed 4 bases, with 14 bases lying between them. Germline V gene data show CDR1 as SGHNT and CDR2 as YENEEA. This CDR3 contains 16 residues. This CDR3 reads CASSLVGRGGNQPQHF. Here the CDR3 DNA reads TGTGCCAGCAGCTTAGTGGGCAGGGGTGGGAATCAGCCCCAGCATTTT.

The V and J genes are TRBV2 and TRBJ2-1; 12 nucleotides line up with TRBD2. The CDR3 length is 16 residues. J was trimmed by 5 bases and V by 6 bases; bases with no gene match: 8. Per the germline V gene, CDR1 is SNHLY and CDR2 is FYNNEI. CDR3 amino acids: CASRRGLAGSHNEQFF. The CDR3 nucleotides are TGTGCCAGCAGACGTGGACTAGCGGGGTCCCACAATGAGCAGTTCTTC.

The chain joins TRBV5-6 to TRBJ1-1; the D gene is possibly TRBD1 (5 bases). CDR1 SGHDT and CDR2 YYEEEE come from the germline V gene. This CDR3 contains 14 residues. V was trimmed by 3 bases and J by 1 base, leaving 10 bases between them. The CDR3: CASSSDDRNTEAFF. CDR3 bases: TGTGCCAGCAGCTCCGATGACAGGAACACTGAAGCTTTCTTT.

V gene TRBV6-5 combines with J gene TRBJ2-2; 10 nucleotides align to TRBD1. The CDR3 is 15 amino acids. Germline V gene sequence: CDR1 MNHEY, CDR2 SVGAGI. The junction had 8 bases not matched to a gene; V was cut back by 8 bases and J by 5 bases. The CDR3 loop is CASVRTGGQTGELFF. DNA for the CDR3: TGTGCCAGCGTCCGGACAGGGGGTCAGACCGGGGAGCTGTTTTTT.

This clone has only one observation. V and J are TRBV29-1 and TRBJ2-5; D perhaps matches TRBD2 (5 bases). The CDR3 is 13 residues long. V was shortened by 1 base and J by 4 bases, with 10 bases between the two germline ends. The V gene's germline CDR1 is SQVTM and CDR2 ANQGSEA. The CDR3 DNA reads TGCAGCGTTGAAGGGAGGTTTGTAGAGACCCAGTACTTC. Amino acid sequence: CSVEGRFVETQYF.

The rearrangement joins TRBV4-3 to TRBJ2-7, with 10 bases aligning to TRBD2. CDR3 length: 15 amino acids. CDR1 is LGHNA and CDR2 is YSLEER in the germline V gene. J gave up 2 bases and V 1 base, and 2 bases lay outside the gene matches. For the CDR3, the DNA is TGCGCCAGCAGCCAAGTGCTAGCGGGGGCCTACGAGCAGTACTTC. It translates to CASSQVLAGAYEQYF.

This sequence joins TRBV4-2 and TRBJ2-6; D might be TRBD1 (5 bases). This CDR3 spans 18 amino acids. Trimming left V 0 bases short and J 0 bases short, with 12 bases between. The germline gives CDR1 LGHNA, CDR2 YNFKEQ. The CDR3: CASSQDGAGLSGANVLTF. DNA for the CDR3: TGTGCCAGCAGCCAAGATGGGGCAGGCCTCTCTGGGGCCAACGTCCTGACTTTC.

The chain couples TRBV9 to TRBJ2-2, with 9 bases fitting TRBD2. J gave up 5 bases and V 4 bases, and 6 bases lay outside the gene matches. There are 15 residues in the CDR3. Germline V CDR1 and CDR2: SGDLS, YYNGEE. The DNA of the CDR3 is TGTGCCAGCAGCCCCCATGCGGGGGGGACCGGGGAGCTGTTTTTT. It encodes CASSPHAGGTGELFF.

This clone has just one count. Here the CDR3 reads CASTSAGNTIYF. The CDR3 nucleotides read TGTGCCAGCACTTCGGCAGGGAACACCATATATTTT. The chain combines TRBV6-5 with TRBJ1-3, with D possibly matching TRBD1 (5 bases). The CDR3 contains 12 residues. CDR1 is MNHEY, CDR2 SVGAGI, per germline. With 7 bases removed from V and 7 bases from J, the gap between germline ends came to 11 bases.

The chain is built from TRBV4-1 and TRBJ2-3; 15 bases match TRBD2. CDR1 is MGHRA and CDR2 is YSYEKL in the germline V gene. The CDR3 spans 18 residues. J gave up 0 bases and V 4 bases, and 5 bases lay outside the gene matches. The CDR3 here is CASSPGLAGGFSTDTQYF. DNA for the CDR3: TGCGCCAGCAGCCCGGGACTAGCGGGGGGTTTTAGCACAGATACGCAGTATTTT.

The chain couples TRBV10-3 to TRBJ2-5; D perhaps matches TRBD1 (6 bases). The germline gives CDR1 ENHRY, CDR2 SYGVKD. This CDR3 comprises 16 residues. Trimming took off 3 bases at V and 2 bases at J, with 16 bases between the two ends. CDR3 bases: TGTGCCATCAGTGACCCATCGGGACAATCTCAAGAGACCCAGTACTTC. It yields the protein CAISDPSGQSQETQYF.

This clone showed up just a few times. The chain employs TRBV7-9 and TRBJ2-7; 7 bases line up with TRBD1. CDR1 SEHNR and CDR2 FQNEAQ come from the germline V gene (reference sequence). After removal of 5 bases from V and 4 bases from J, the junction contained 8 bases not matched to a gene. This CDR3 is 14 amino acids long. Here the CDR3 DNA reads TGTGCCAGCAGCCCCCAGGGACAGACGTACGAGCAGTACTTC. It encodes CASSPQGQTYEQYF.

CDR3 amino acids: CASSQRDYTGELFF. The CDR3 nucleotides read TGTGCCAGCTCGCAAAGGGACTACACCGGGGAGCTGTTTTTT. The chain employs TRBV6-6 and TRBJ2-2; perhaps TRBD2 as D (6 bases). The CDR3 contains 14 residues. The ends were cut back, 8 bases at V and 3 bases at J, with 13 bases in the middle. Germline V CDR1 and CDR2: MNHNY, SVGAGI (reference sequence).

The V gene is TRBV2, the J gene TRBJ1-6; 7 nucleotides align to TRBD1. CDR1 and CDR2 from the germline V gene are SNHLY and FYNNEI. The J segment lost 10 bases and the V segment lost 7 bases, leaving 10 bases of the junction unmatched. This CDR3 spans 14 amino acids. CDR3 coding DNA: TGTGCCAGCAACCAACAGGGGATAGGGTCACCCCTCCACTTT. It is translated as CASNQQGIGSPLHF.

The chain is built from TRBV7-9 and TRBJ2-3, with D perhaps matching TRBD1 (5 bases). The CDR3 extends over 15 amino acids. V was shortened by 2 bases and J by 0 bases, with 9 bases between the two germline ends. Germline V lookup: CDR1 SEHNR, CDR2 FQNEAQ (reference sequence). The CDR3 spells CASSLTGISTDTQYF. CDR3 coding DNA: TGTGCCAGCAGCTTAACAGGTATTAGCACAGATACGCAGTATTTT.

The genes are TRBV7-9 and TRBJ1-4, with D possibly TRBD1 on 6 matching bases. This CDR3 region has 16 residues. Germline V gene lookup returns CDR1 SEHNR and CDR2 FQNEAQ (reference sequence). Trimming removed 5 bases at V and 0 bases at J, with 13 bases between. The CDR3, as DNA: TGTGCCAGCAGCGGGGGGGGCGATGCAACTAATGAAAAACTGTTTTTT. Translating it yields CASSGGGDATNEKLFF.

The J gene is TRBJ2-5, the V gene TRBV4-1, with TRBD2 as a possible D gene (5 bases). Germline-derived CDR1 and CDR2 are MGHRA and YSYEKL. CDR3 length: 16 amino acids. Trimming stripped 1 base from V and 5 bases from J, with 17 bases between. The CDR3, as DNA: TGCGCCAGCAGCCAAGGAGAGGGCCCCACCGGGGAGACCCAGTACTTC. Its translation is CASSQGEGPTGETQYF.